This T cell receptor (beta chain) was captured in a study of blood T cell repertoires in COVID-19. Whole-study context: T cells, B-cell-depleted T cells, or PBMCs supplied cDNA or gDNA.

Germline CDR1 LNHDA, CDR2 SQIVND (reference sequence). The trim removed 7 bases at V and 4 bases at J, leaving 9 bases unmatched. The CDR3 is 14 residues long. The table came from immunoSEQ multiplex PCR; TCRdb's copy has only in-frame clones and leaves some out. Among some 250,000 clones listed, around 84% were seen once. The sample was peripheral blood. The TCR sequence derives from a woman under 30 with acute or convalescent COVID-19. V is TRBV19 and J is TRBJ1-2; TRBD1 matches 7 bases. CDR3 nucleotides: TGTGCCAGTAAACCGGGACAGATAGTCTATGGCTACACCTTC. It specifies CASKPGQIVYGYTF.